Below are 13 T cell receptor beta chains sequenced from a single sample in a study of blood T cells in healthy people across ages. Combining a sample-barcoded 5' primer with a J-beta primer mix, a second PCR ran for about 7 to 11 cycles. From the 5' RACE reads, TCRdb called clonotypes with MiXCR, one entry per CDR3 protein. The table includes fewer than 2,000,000 distinct CDR3 sequences, about two fifths detected once. Sequencing was done on a sample of blood. The receptor source for this set is a human donor in good health.

The chain combines TRBV4-3 with TRBJ2-5; the D gene is possibly TRBD2 (5 bases). V shed 3 bases and J shed 0 bases, with 11 bases lying between them. The length of the CDR3 is 15 residues. Germline loops: CDR1 LGHNA, CDR2 YSLEER. The DNA for the CDR3 is TGCGCCAGCAGCCAGGACGGGCGGGACCAAGAGACCCAGTACTTC. This gives the protein CASSQDGRDQETQYF.

The J gene is TRBJ2-7, the V gene TRBV4-3, with 12 bases fitting TRBD1. Losses at the gene ends were 0 bases for V and 4 bases for J; bases not matched to a gene: 10. This CDR3 comprises 18 residues. CDR1 and CDR2 (germline): LGHNA, YSLEER. The DNA for the CDR3 is TGCGCCAGCAGCCAAGATGGGACAGGGGGCTCTACTTTTTACGAGCAGTACTTC. Translation: CASSQDGTGGSTFYEQYF.

This clonotype has more than one count but fewer than ten. This chain links TRBV7-2 with TRBJ2-3; D gene ambiguous. Trimming left V 4 bases short and J 4 bases short, with 9 bases between. The germline V gene has CDR1 SGHTA and CDR2 FQGNSA. The CDR3 totals 13 residues. The DNA for the CDR3 is TGTGCCAGCAGCTCCACTTTTTCAGATACGCAGTATTTT. Residues: CASSSTFSDTQYF.

The CDR3 region is CASSPREWGEKLFF. The DNA for the CDR3 is TGTGCCAGCAGCCCCAGGGAATGGGGTGAAAAACTGTTTTTT. The V call is TRBV7-6, the J call TRBJ1-4; perhaps TRBD1 as D (5 bases). The CDR3 sequence is 14 residues long. Germline V gene sequence: CDR1 SGHVS, CDR2 FNYEAQ. V dropped 5 bases and J dropped 7 bases, with 14 bases sitting between them.

This clonotype was detected a few times. CDR3 nucleotides: TGTGCCAGCAGCTTAGGACTAGCGTTTGAAGAGACCCAGTACTTC. Protein product: CASSLGLAFEETQYF. The chain recombines TRBV7-9 with TRBJ2-5; TRBD2 aligns across 8 bases. Losses at the gene ends were 1 base for V and 3 bases for J; bases not matched to a gene: 4. The CDR3 consists of 15 residues. CDR1 and CDR2 (germline): SEHNR, FQNEAQ (reference sequence).

The genes are TRBV6-5 and TRBJ2-7, with 7 nucleotides matching TRBD1. The closer fit of TRBJ2-5 to the DNA end suggests the J call may be wrong. The CDR3 runs 16 residues. CDR1 and CDR2 from the germline V gene are MNHEY and SVGAGI. The DNA for the CDR3 is TGTGCCAGCAGCGACCTTCGAAGACAGGGAGATGAGACCCAGTACTTC. This gives the protein CASSDLRRQGDETQYF.

The gene calls are TRBV7-9 and TRBJ2-1; TRBD2 matches 9 bases. The CDR3 length is 11 residues. Trimming cost V 6 bases and J 14 bases; bases outside gene matches: 5. Looked up from germline, CDR1 is SEHNR and CDR2 is FQNEAQ (reference sequence). The CDR3 DNA reads as TGTGCCAGCAGTCGCGGGGGGGGGGAGTTCTTC. Protein sequence: CASSRGGGEFF. The variable domain in full, completed from reference TRBV7-9 and TRBJ2-1, reads DTGVSQNPRHKITKRGQNVTFRCDPISEHNRLYWYRQTLGQGPEFLTYFQNEAQLEKSRLLSDRFSAERPKGSFSTLEIQRTEQGDSAMYLCASSRGGGEFFGPGTRLTVL.

This clonotype has more than one count but fewer than ten. The V and J genes are TRBV7-9 and TRBJ2-4, with 7 bases that match TRBD1. CDR1 is SEHNR, CDR2 FQNEAQ, per germline (reference sequence). Trimming cost V 5 bases and J 14 bases; bases outside gene matches: 12. This CDR3 is built from 13 residues. CDR3 sequence (DNA): TGTGCCAGCAGCCACCCCGGGGACAGCCTCAAGTACTTC. This gives the protein CASSHPGDSLKYF.

A few counts support this clonotype. J is TRBJ1-2 and V is TRBV7-2, with D perhaps matching TRBD1 (5 bases). Trimming stripped 2 bases from V and 8 bases from J, with 9 bases between. CDR1 and CDR2 (germline): SGHTA, FQGNSA. CDR3 length equals 12 residues. CDR3 loop: CASSLPTDGYTF. CDR3 sequence (DNA): TGTGCCAGCAGCTTACCGACAGACGGCTACACCTTC.

Here the CDR3 DNA reads TGCAGCGCCACCAAAGAGGCGAACACTGAAGCTTTCTTT. Translating gives CSATKEANTEAFF. This rearrangement joins TRBV29-1 to TRBJ1-1; D call uncertain. Trimming removed 7 bases from V and 1 base from J, with 13 bases in between. This CDR3 has 13 amino acids. Germline CDR1 SQVTM, CDR2 ANQGSEA.

The V call is TRBV12-3 or TRBV12-4, the J call TRBJ2-3; D ambiguous. Trimming removed 3 bases from V and 10 bases from J, with 14 bases in between. This CDR3 contains 13 residues. The CDR3 DNA follows: TGTGCCAGCAGTTTCGTTAGGACCTCCCCGCAGTATTTT. Translated: CASSFVRTSPQYF.

V is TRBV20-1 and J is TRBJ2-1; D may be TRBD2 (6 bases). The ends were cut back, 2 bases at V and 0 bases at J, with 17 bases in the middle. This CDR3 contains 17 residues. Germline lookup yields CDR1 DFQATT and CDR2 SNEGSKA (reference sequence). The chain's CDR3 is CSARISVGGNSYNEQFF. The CDR3 DNA reads TGCAGTGCTAGAATTAGCGTTGGCGGGAACTCCTACAATGAGCAGTTCTTC.

This clonotype came up a few times. The V gene is TRBV12-3 or TRBV12-4, the J gene TRBJ2-1; 8 bases are a match to TRBD1. This CDR3 has 15 residues. J was trimmed by 1 base and V by 5 bases; bases with no gene match: 4. The CDR3 DNA reads TGTGCCAGCAGTCGGAGACAGGGGTCCTACAATGAGCAGTTCTTC. Its translation: CASSRRQGSYNEQFF.